These 13 T cell receptor beta chains originate from one sample sequenced in a study of neurological immune-mediated disorders. TCRdb used MiXCR to reprocess the 5' RACE reads, holding one entry per CDR3 protein. The repertoire holds about 58,000 distinct CDR3 sequences, with about 3.3% as singletons. The sample comprised PBMCs. The receptor source for this set is a woman aged 55-69 years with multiple sclerosis.

In its sample, this clonotype was seen many times. DNA of the CDR3: TGTGCCAGCAGTCCGCGATACGAGCAGTACTTC. It encodes CASSPRYEQYF. V and J are TRBV6-6 and TRBJ2-7; D gene uncertain. V lost 5 bases and J 4 bases, leaving 6 bases between the germline ends. Germline CDR1 MNHNY, CDR2 SVGAGI (reference sequence). CDR3 length: 11 amino acids.

In its sample, this clonotype ranks as medium-sized. This CDR3 is CASNTRGPKGYTF. The CDR3 bases are TGTGCCAGCAACACCAGGGGGCCGAAGGGCTACACCTTC. This chain uses TRBV12-3 or TRBV12-4 with TRBJ1-2, with 8 bases matching TRBD1. Losses at the gene ends were 7 bases for V and 8 bases for J; bases not matched to a gene: 9. CDR3 length equals 13 residues.

This clonotype was found many times. The chain links TRBV12-3 or TRBV12-4 to TRBJ2-3; 11 bases align to TRBD2. The CDR3 loop spans 15 amino acids. The trim removed 6 bases at V and 7 bases at J, leaving 9 bases unmatched. CDR3 residues: CASSPSGGRVHTQYF. As DNA, the CDR3 is TGTGCCAGCAGCCCTAGCGGGGGGAGAGTACATACGCAGTATTTT.

This clonotype appeared many times. This rearrangement joins TRBV29-1 to TRBJ1-2; maybe TRBD1 (5 bases). With 4 bases removed from V and 2 bases from J, the gap between germline ends came to 11 bases. CDR3 size: 13 residues. Germline-derived CDR1 and CDR2 are SQVTM and ANQGSEA. CDR3 protein: CSVVRDRNYGYTF. The CDR3, as DNA: TGCAGCGTTGTGAGGGACCGGAACTATGGCTACACCTTC. Using reference TRBV29-1 and TRBJ1-2 for the parts outside the CDR3, the full variable domain is SAVISQKPSRDICQRGTSLTIQCQVDSQVTMMFWYRQQPGQSLTLIATANQGSEATYESGFVIDKFPISRPNLTFSTLTVSNMSPEDSSIYLCSVVRDRNYGYTFGSGTRLTVV.

This clonotype was picked up many times. DNA of the CDR3: TGTGCCAGCAGACCTCGGGGGGGTCTGGGCGAGCAGTACTTC. Translation: CASRPRGGLGEQYF. V gene TRBV27 combines with J gene TRBJ2-7, with 8 bases identical to TRBD2. Germline V CDR1 and CDR2: MNHEY, SMNVEV (reference sequence). This CDR3 is built from 14 residues. The V segment lost 6 bases and the J segment 6 bases; nucleotides outside the gene matches: 10.

This clonotype was recorded at least ten times. The chain combines TRBV5-1 with TRBJ1-1, with D uncertain. This CDR3 comprises 12 residues. Per the germline V gene, CDR1 is SGHRS and CDR2 is YFSETQ. Trimming removed 5 bases from V and 0 bases from J, with 5 bases in between. The CDR3 reads CASRGLNTEAFF. DNA of the CDR3: TGCGCCAGCAGAGGGCTGAACACTGAAGCTTTCTTT.

This clonotype was recorded many times. The chain links TRBV12-3 or TRBV12-4 to TRBJ1-3, with a tentative D call TRBD1 (5 bases). Between the trimmed V and J ends, which lost 3 bases and 4 bases, there was a span of 10 bases. This CDR3 region has 14 residues. The DNA for the CDR3 is TGTGCCAGCAGTTTTTCAGGGAACGGAAACACCATATATTTT. Translating it yields CASSFSGNGNTIYF.

There are many counts of this clonotype. This chain links TRBV7-8 with TRBJ2-7, with 12 bases lining up with TRBD2. The J segment lost 0 bases and the V segment lost 5 bases, leaving 8 bases of the junction unmatched. CDR3 size: 17 residues. In germline, CDR1 is SGHVS, CDR2 FQNEAQ. In DNA, the CDR3 is TGTGCCAGCAGCCCCCCCGGACTAGCGGGGAGCTCCTACGAGCAGTACTTC. It encodes CASSPPGLAGSSYEQYF.

At least ten counts were recorded for this clonotype. The rearrangement links TRBV29-1 to TRBJ2-7; perhaps TRBD2 as D (6 bases). This CDR3 region has 13 residues. Germline V gene sequence: CDR1 SQVTM, CDR2 ANQGSEA. V was pared by 7 bases and J by 4 bases, with 17 bases between. CDR3 loop: CSALSGSSYEQYF. The CDR3, as DNA: TGCAGCGCCCTTAGCGGAAGCTCGTACGAGCAGTACTTC.

This clonotype was detected many times. V and J are TRBV6-6 and TRBJ1-2, with D hard to call. Germline V gives CDR1 MNHNY, CDR2 SVGAGI (reference sequence). Trimming left V 5 bases short and J 7 bases short, with 17 bases between. This CDR3 has 14 amino acids. This CDR3 reads CASSTRGRAGGYTF. The CDR3 region has the DNA TGTGCCAGCAGTACTCGTGGTAGGGCAGGTGGCTACACCTTC.

This clonotype came up many times. J is TRBJ1-5 and V is TRBV4-1, with no clear D. This CDR3 comprises 14 residues. The germline CDR1 and CDR2 sequences are MGHRA and YSYEKL. V was trimmed by 2 bases and J by 8 bases, leaving 13 bases between them. Here the CDR3 reads CASSQLVGVEPQHF. As DNA, the CDR3 is TGCGCCAGCAGCCAATTGGTCGGTGTTGAGCCCCAGCATTTT.

This clonotype was observed at least ten times. The V gene is TRBV10-3, the J gene TRBJ2-3; 7 bases line up with TRBD1. In germline, CDR1 is ENHRY, CDR2 SYGVKD. The CDR3 loop spans 12 amino acids. J lost 4 bases, V lost 6 bases, and 1 base had no gene match. The CDR3 nucleotides read TGTGCCATCAGAGGGGGCCCAGATACGCAGTATTTT. Translating gives CAIRGGPDTQYF.

This clonotype was picked up many times. The CDR3 reads CSVVGQGDTEAFF. The CDR3 nucleotides read TGCAGCGTTGTAGGACAGGGGGACACTGAAGCTTTCTTT. The rearrangement links TRBV29-1 to TRBJ1-1, with TRBD1 matching over 10 bases. CDR1 SQVTM and CDR2 ANQGSEA come from the germline V gene. Trimming at V came to 4 bases and at J to 3 bases, leaving 2 bases not matched to a gene. CDR3 length equals 13 residues. Filled out from reference TRBV29-1 and TRBJ1-1, the complete variable domain reads SAVISQKPSRDICQRGTSLTIQCQVDSQVTMMFWYRQQPGQSLTLIATANQGSEATYESGFVIDKFPISRPNLTFSTLTVSNMSPEDSSIYLCSVVGQGDTEAFFGQGTRLTVV.